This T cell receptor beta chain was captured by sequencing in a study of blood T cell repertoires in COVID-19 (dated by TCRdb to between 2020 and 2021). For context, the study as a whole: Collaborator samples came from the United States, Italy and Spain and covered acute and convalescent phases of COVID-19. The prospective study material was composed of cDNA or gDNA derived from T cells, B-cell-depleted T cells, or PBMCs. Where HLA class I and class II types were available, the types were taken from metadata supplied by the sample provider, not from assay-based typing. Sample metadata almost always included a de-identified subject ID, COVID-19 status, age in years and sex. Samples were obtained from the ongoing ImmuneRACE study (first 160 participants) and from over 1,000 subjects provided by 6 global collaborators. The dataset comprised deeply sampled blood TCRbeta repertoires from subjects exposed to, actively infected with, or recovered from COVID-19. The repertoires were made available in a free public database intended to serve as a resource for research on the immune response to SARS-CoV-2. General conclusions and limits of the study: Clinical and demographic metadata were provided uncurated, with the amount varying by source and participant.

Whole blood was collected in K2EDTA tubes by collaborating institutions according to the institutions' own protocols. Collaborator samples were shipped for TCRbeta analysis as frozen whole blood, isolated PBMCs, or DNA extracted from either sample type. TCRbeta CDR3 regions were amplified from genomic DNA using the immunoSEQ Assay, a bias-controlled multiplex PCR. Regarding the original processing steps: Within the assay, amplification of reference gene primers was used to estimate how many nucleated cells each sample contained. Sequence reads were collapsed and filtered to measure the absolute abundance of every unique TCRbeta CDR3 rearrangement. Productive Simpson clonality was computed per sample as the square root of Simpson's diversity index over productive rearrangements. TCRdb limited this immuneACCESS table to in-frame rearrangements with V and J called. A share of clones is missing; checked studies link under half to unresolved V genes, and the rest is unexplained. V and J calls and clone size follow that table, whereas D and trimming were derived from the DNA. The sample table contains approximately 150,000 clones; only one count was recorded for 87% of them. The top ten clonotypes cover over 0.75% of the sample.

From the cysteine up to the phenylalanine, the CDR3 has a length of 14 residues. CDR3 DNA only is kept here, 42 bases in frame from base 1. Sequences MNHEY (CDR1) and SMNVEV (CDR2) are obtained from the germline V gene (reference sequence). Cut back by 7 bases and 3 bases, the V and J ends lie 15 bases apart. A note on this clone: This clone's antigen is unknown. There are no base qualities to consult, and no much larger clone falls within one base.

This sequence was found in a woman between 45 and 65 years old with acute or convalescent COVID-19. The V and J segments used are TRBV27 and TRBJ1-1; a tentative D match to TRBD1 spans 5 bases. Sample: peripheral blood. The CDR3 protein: CASTAGKRYTEAFF. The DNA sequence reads TGTGCCAGCACGGCAGGGAAGAGGTACACTGAAGCTTTCTTT.